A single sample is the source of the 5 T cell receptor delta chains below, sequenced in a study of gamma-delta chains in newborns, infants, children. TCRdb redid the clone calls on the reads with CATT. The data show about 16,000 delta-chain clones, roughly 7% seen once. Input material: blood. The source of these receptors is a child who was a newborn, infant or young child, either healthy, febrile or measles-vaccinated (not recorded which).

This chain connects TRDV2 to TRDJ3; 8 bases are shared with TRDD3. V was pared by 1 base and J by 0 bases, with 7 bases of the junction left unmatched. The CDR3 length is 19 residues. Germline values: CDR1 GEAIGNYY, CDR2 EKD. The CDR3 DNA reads TGTGCCTGTGACACTCTACTGGGGGCCCGCTCCTGGGACACCCGACAGATGTTTTTC. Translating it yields CACDTLLGARSWDTRQMFF.

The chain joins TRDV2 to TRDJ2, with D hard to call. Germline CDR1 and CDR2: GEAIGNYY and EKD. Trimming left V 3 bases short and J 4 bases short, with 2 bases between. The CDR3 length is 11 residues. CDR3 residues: CACDWTAQLFF. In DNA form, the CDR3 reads TGTGCCTGTGACTGGACAGCACAACTCTTCTTT.

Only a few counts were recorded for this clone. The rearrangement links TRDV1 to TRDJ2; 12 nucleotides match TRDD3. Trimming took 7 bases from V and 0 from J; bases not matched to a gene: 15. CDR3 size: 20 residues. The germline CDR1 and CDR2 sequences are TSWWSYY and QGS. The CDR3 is CALAQGSLLGDTSLTAQLFF. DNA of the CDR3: TGTGCTCTTGCCCAAGGGAGCCTACTGGGGGATACTTCTTTGACAGCACAACTCTTCTTT.

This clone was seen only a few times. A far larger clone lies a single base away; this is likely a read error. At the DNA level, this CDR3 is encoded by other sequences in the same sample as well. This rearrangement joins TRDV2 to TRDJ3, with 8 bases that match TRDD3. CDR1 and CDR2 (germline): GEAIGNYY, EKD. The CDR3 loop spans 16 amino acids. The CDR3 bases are TGTGCCTGTGACACCTGGGGATACTGGGACACTCGACAGATGTTTTTC. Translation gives CACDTWGYWDTRQMFF.

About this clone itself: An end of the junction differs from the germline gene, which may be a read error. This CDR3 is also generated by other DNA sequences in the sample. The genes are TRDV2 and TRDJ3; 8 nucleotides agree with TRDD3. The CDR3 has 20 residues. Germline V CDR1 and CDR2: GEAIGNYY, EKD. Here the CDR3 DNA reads TGTGCCTGTGACACCGGGGGGATAACACCAAGCTCCTGGGACACCCGCCAGATGTTTTTC. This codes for CACDTGGITPSSWDTRQMFF.